What follows describes a single T cell receptor beta chain. The sample carries other DNA sequences with the same CDR3. This record belongs to a study of blood T cell repertoires in COVID-19. Study at large: Both acute and convalescent COVID-19 samples were obtained from the United States, Italy and Spain. Nucleic acid was either cDNA or gDNA, and it came from T cells, B-cell-depleted T cells, or PBMCs.

Per the authors' pipeline: Estimation of nucleated cell counts relied on the amplification of reference gene primers. Generated by immunoSEQ multiplex PCR, the TCRdb table keeps only in-frame clones and is missing some. Clone size and V and J calls were adopted from that table, with D and trimming inferred from the DNA. The data show around 250,000 clones, around 90% seen once. The germline gives CDR1 MNHEY, CDR2 SVGAGI. J lost 5 bases, V lost 6 bases, and 4 bases had no gene match. This CDR3 is built from 13 residues. The rearrangement links TRBV6-5 to TRBJ2-5; 9 nucleotides match TRBD1. The TCR originated in a woman between 40 and 50 years old who had recovered from COVID-19. Sequencing used peripheral blood. The CDR3 DNA reads TGTGCCAGCAGAACAGGGGGCCAGGAGACCCAGTACTTC. This codes for CASRTGGQETQYF.